The rows below give T cell receptor beta chains drawn from one sample of a study of monozygotic twins with inflammatory bowel disease. TCRdb re-called the 5' RACE reads, yielding one record per CDR3 amino acid sequence without DNA. Its clone listing holds 300,000 to 350,000 distinct CDR3 sequences. Material: blood. The receptors originated from a human donor with ulcerative colitis or Crohn's disease, or a healthy co-twin of an affected twin (not recorded which). CDR3s include the opening cysteine and the closing phenylalanine or tryptophan.

TRBV5-1,TRBJ2-1,CASSLGDRAEQFF
TRBV7-2,TRBJ1-4,CASSPDSWNEKLFF
TRBV28,TRBJ2-7,CASSTLGGSYEQYF
TRBV9,TRBJ2-7,CASSVDGWGGEQYF
TRBV12-3/TRBV12-4,TRBJ2-3,CASSLRGGSPDTQYF
TRBV5-1,TRBJ2-5,CASSLVSIDRGETQYF
TRBV28,TRBJ1-1,CASSLTRGAFF
TRBV4-3,TRBJ2-1,CASSQELGSYNEQFF
TRBV24-1,TRBJ2-1,CATSDSPRERGVSYNEQFF
TRBV20-1,TRBJ1-6,CSARGTGVSPLHF
TRBV28,TRBJ2-5,CASSFMDRGLFWRETQYF
TRBV7-2,TRBJ1-1,CASSEQLNTEAFF
TRBV30,TRBJ2-2,CAWRAGTQKNTGELFF
TRBV5-1,TRBJ2-1,CASSWTGMGNEQFF
TRBV7-2,TRBJ2-7,CASSKQPGQGVYEQYF
TRBV4-1,TRBJ2-1,CASSQDRSGSPYGTQFF
TRBV20-1,TRBJ2-7,CSARGDSYEQYF
TRBV6-5,TRBJ2-1,CASSWRGQVSYNEQFF
TRBV4-1,TRBJ1-6,CASSPRQNSPLHF
TRBV5-1,TRBJ2-1,CASQPPAQSYNEQFF
TRBV4-2,TRBJ1-1,CASSQSDLDTEAFF
TRBV2,TRBJ2-5,CASSEAGTGGGETQYF
TRBV20-1,TRBJ1-1,CSARQGAMNTEAFF
TRBV28,TRBJ2-7,CASRASGSLGAYEQYF
TRBV6-1,TRBJ1-6,CASRDRVSPLHF
TRBV5-5,TRBJ1-6,CASSLLRARANSPLHF
TRBV6-5,TRBJ1-1,CASSSPVTANTEAFF
TRBV5-4,TRBJ2-1,CASSISKSSYNEQFF
TRBV29-1,TRBJ1-1,CSVGTGAKTEAFF
TRBV28,TRBJ2-2,CAWDILFNTGELFF
TRBV6-2/TRBV6-3,TRBJ2-1,CAGRRAGLNNEQFF